The 8 T cell receptor beta chains below all came from one sample that was sequenced in a study of OX40 agonist ivuxolimab in advanced cancers. Profiling relied on immunoSEQ multiplex PCR, and the TCRdb table lists in-frame clones only, not all of them. The repertoire holds almost 90,000 clones, with around 87% as singletons. The sequencing here drew on CD4+ or CD8+ T cells sorted from blood, taken in a trial of the OX40 agonist ivuxolimab. The receptors stem from an adult with an advanced solid tumor such as melanoma, head and neck, liver or kidney cancer.

The rearrangement uses TRBV5-1 and TRBJ2-2; D uncertain. With 0 bases removed from V and 4 bases from J, the gap between germline ends came to 4 bases. Germline V gives CDR1 SGHRS, CDR2 YFSETQ. CDR3 size: 13 residues. The CDR3 loop reads CASSLDGTGELFF. The CDR3 nucleotides are TGCGCCAGCAGCTTGGACGGCACCGGGGAGCTGTTTTTT.

This chain connects TRBV6-9 to TRBJ1-2, with 7 nucleotides matching TRBD1. The CDR3 contains 12 residues. The J segment lost 12 bases and the V segment lost 4 bases, leaving 8 bases of the junction unmatched. Germline-derived CDR1 and CDR2 are MNHGY and SVAAGI. CDR3 nucleotides: TGTGCCAGCAGTTCGACAGGGTCGGTCGACACCTTC. Translating gives CASSSTGSVDTF.

This chain uses TRBV5-1 with TRBJ2-5; D ambiguous. The CDR3 sequence is 12 residues long. The germline V and J ends were trimmed by 6 bases and 4 bases, with 10 bases remaining between them. Germline CDR1 SGHRS, CDR2 YFSETQ. The CDR3 DNA is TGCGCCAGCACCCTTGAGCGAGAGACCCAGTACTTC. Protein sequence: CASTLERETQYF. The full variable domain, its missing parts supplied by reference TRBV5-1 and TRBJ2-5, is KAGVTQTPRYLIKTRGQQVTLSCSPISGHRSVSWYQQTPGQGLQFLFEYFSETQRNKGNFPGRFSGRQFSNSRSEMNVSTLELGDSALYLCASTLERETQYFGPGTRLLVL.

The chain employs TRBV14 and TRBJ2-5, with a tentative D call TRBD1 (6 bases). V was trimmed by 0 bases and J by 6 bases, leaving 14 bases between them. Per germline, CDR1 SGHDN and CDR2 FVKESK. The CDR3 has 15 residues. In nucleotides, the CDR3 is TGTGCCAGCAGCCAAGATTGGCAGGGGATTAAGACCCAGTACTTC. Translation gives CASSQDWQGIKTQYF.

This sequence joins TRBV5-6 and TRBJ1-5; 11 bases agree with TRBD1. Germline-derived CDR1 and CDR2 are SGHDT and YYEEEE. V was clipped by 0 bases and J by 9 bases; unmatched bases: 2. The CDR3 has 14 residues. The CDR3 is CASSLVGQGGPQHF. In DNA form, the CDR3 reads TGTGCCAGCAGCTTGGTGGGACAGGGGGGGCCCCAGCATTTT.

This chain uses TRBV19 with TRBJ1-2, with a possible D match to TRBD1 (5 bases). V gave up 5 bases and J gave up 5 bases, with 12 bases separating them. Germline V gene lookup returns CDR1 LNHDA and CDR2 SQIVND (reference sequence). The CDR3 covers 13 residues. The CDR3 region is CASSWTPRYGYTF. As DNA, the CDR3 is TGTGCCAGTAGTTGGACACCTCGGTATGGCTACACCTTC. Full variable domain (rest looked up from reference TRBV19 and TRBJ1-2): DGGITQSPKYLFRKEGQNVTLSCEQNLNHDAMYWYRQDPGQGLRLIYYSQIVNDFQKGDIAEGYSVSREKKESFPLTVTSAQKNPTAFYLCASSWTPRYGYTFGSGTRLTVV.

This clone showed up just once. The chain joins TRBV9 to TRBJ2-7; 7 positions agree with TRBD2. This CDR3 contains 15 residues. Trimming cost V 4 bases and J 6 bases; bases outside gene matches: 13. Germline CDR1 is SGDLS and CDR2 is YYNGEE. The CDR3, as DNA: TGTGCCAGCAGCATTACCGGGACGCCGGGGGGCGAGCAGTACTTC. Encoded protein: CASSITGTPGGEQYF. Filled out from reference TRBV9 and TRBJ2-7, the complete variable domain reads DSGVTQTPKHLITATGQRVTLRCSPRSGDLSVYWYQQSLDQGLQFLIQYYNGEERAKGNILERFSAQQFPDLHSELNLSSLELGDSALYFCASSITGTPGGEQYFGPGTRLTVT.

The J gene is TRBJ2-3, the V gene TRBV5-5; D is uncertain. The V end was cut by 0 bases, the J end by 0 bases, with 8 bases between. The germline V gene encodes CDR1 SGHKS and CDR2 YYEKEE (reference sequence). The CDR3 consists of 15 residues. CDR3: CASSLDGASTDTQYF. CDR3 bases: TGTGCCAGCAGCTTGGACGGTGCTAGCACAGATACGCAGTATTTT.